The rows below give T cell receptor beta chains drawn from one sample of a study of OX40 agonist ivuxolimab in advanced cancers. Profiling relied on immunoSEQ multiplex PCR, and the TCRdb table lists in-frame clones only, not all of them. The profile covers around 45,000 clones, with around nine tenths appearing a single time and roughly 5.7% taken by the ten largest. The sequences come from CD4+ or CD8+ T cells sorted from blood, collected in a trial of the OX40 agonist ivuxolimab. All receptors derive from an adult with an advanced solid tumor such as melanoma, head and neck, liver or kidney cancer. Both conserved end residues are part of each CDR3. The D gene is left open where the match is weak. Not every row has a clone size; where given, it reads once, few, many or a size class.

15	TRBJ2-5	TRBV7-2	TRBD2	once	CASSPLSGIMETQYF
14	TRBJ2-5	TRBV15	-	-	CATSARGREEAQYF
12	TRBJ1-1	TRBV28	-	-	CASSRGVFEAFF
15	TRBJ1-2	TRBV27	TRBD1	-	CASRKGSGGESGYTF
13	TRBJ2-4	TRBV27	-	-	CASSQLDDDIQYF
16	TRBJ2-3	TRBV4-1	TRBD2	once	CASSPKRGGITDTQYF
16	TRBJ2-1	TRBV5-1	TRBD1	-	CASSLTGTGHVNEQFF
17	TRBJ1-1	TRBV5-1	TRBD1	-	CASSLETGGLLNTEAFF
13	TRBJ1-1	TRBV10-2	TRBD1	-	CASSPGGLAEAFF
15	TRBJ2-7	TRBV27	TRBD1	-	CASSFTGGSSYEQYF
16	TRBJ2-7	TRBV9	TRBD2	-	CASSVASSAGVNEQYF
15	TRBJ2-3	TRBV5-1	TRBD1	-	CASSRGTGGTDTQYF
15	TRBJ1-5	TRBV6-1	TRBD1	-	CASSEADRVNQPQHF
19	TRBJ2-3	TRBV1	-	-	CTSSQDWSMREGRTDTQYF
11	TRBJ2-7	TRBV7-9	-	-	CASSAAYEQYF
14	TRBJ2-5	TRBV7-9	TRBD1	-	CASSSGTGEETQYF
13	TRBJ1-1	TRBV28	-	-	CASSLGRGTEAFF
14	TRBJ2-7	TRBV27	TRBD1	-	CASRLTGQDYEQYF
20	TRBJ1-2	TRBV30	TRBD1	-	CAWSVEGAGQSALPYYGYTF
14	TRBJ1-5	TRBV7-9	-	once	CASSLGRPDQPQHF
17	TRBJ2-3	TRBV29-1	-	-	CSVEDQQGLSSTDTQYF
16	TRBJ2-3	TRBV2	TRBD2	-	CASSEVSSGSADTQYF
14	TRBJ1-3	TRBV5-4	-	-	CASSLPGHGNTIYF
14	TRBJ2-2	TRBV11-2	-	once	CADRKVGDGGELFF
15	TRBJ2-7	TRBV9	TRBD1	-	CASSGPGQGGSEQYF
12	TRBJ2-7	TRBV7-9	-	-	CASSSAAYEQYF
14	TRBJ2-2	TRBV2	-	-	CASTDREVTGELFF
14	TRBJ2-7	TRBV6-6	TRBD2	-	CASSYGGDSYEQYF
17	TRBJ2-1	TRBV10-3	TRBD2	once	CAISESLAGVALNEQFF
16	TRBJ2-7	TRBV10-3	-	once	CAISEGTGAASYEQYF
11	TRBJ2-2	TRBV7-3	-	few	CASSFGRELFF
15	TRBJ2-7	TRBV11-2	TRBD2	once	CASSFSGTSASEQYF
19	TRBJ2-1	TRBV27	-	-	CASSLYAGTRDPPYNEQFF
13	TRBJ1-2	TRBV5-4	-	-	CASSFGRDIRPLF
11	TRBJ2-7	TRBV19	TRBD1	once	CASTGGYEQYF
15	TRBJ2-3	TRBV5-1	-	-	CASSLGSASTDTQYF
13	TRBJ1-2	TRBV11-2	-	-	CASSQTTGYGYTF
16	TRBJ2-6	TRBV5-4	-	-	CASSLVGTGGANVLTF
11	TRBJ2-7	TRBV27	-	few	CASGGGHEQYF
14	TRBJ2-3	TRBV7-3	-	-	CASSLRLAGDTQYF
15	TRBJ1-1	TRBV4-1	-	-	CASSQEWPTNTEAFF
17	TRBJ1-4	TRBV19	-	-	CASSILFPPLEREKLFF
16	TRBJ1-1	TRBV4-1	TRBD1	once	CASSQPGQGTNTEAFF
15	TRBJ2-2	TRBV4-3	-	-	CASSHYTGKAGELFF
16	TRBJ2-3	TRBV5-8	TRBD1	-	CASSLAGQEISDTQYF
17	TRBJ2-3	TRBV10-3	-	-	CAISVGEASKSTDTQYF
16	TRBJ2-6	TRBV6-5	-	-	CASSYRPRFGANVLTF
13	TRBJ1-2	TRBV9	-	-	CASSAITGSGYTF
15	TRBJ2-1	TRBV5-5	-	-	CASSSDGYSYNEQFF
16	TRBJ1-4	TRBV28	-	-	CASRPPGRGPNEKLFF
17	TRBJ2-1	TRBV2	TRBD1	-	CASSEHGAELGQNEQFF
19	TRBJ2-6	TRBV28	TRBD2	-	CASSLGTSGPRAGANVLTF
16	TRBJ2-7	TRBV11-2	TRBD2	-	CASSLGTSGSRHEQYF
14	TRBJ1-5	TRBV7-2	-	-	CASSLEGINQPQHF
10	TRBJ2-7	TRBV29-1	-	-	CSVQSYEQYF
13	TRBJ2-7	TRBV7-6	-	-	CASSQPGGSEQYF
11	TRBJ1-1	TRBV20-1	TRBD1	-	CSATPDRSALF
13	TRBJ2-1	TRBV5-8	-	-	CASSSDLLNEQFF
10	TRBJ1-1	TRBV5-4	-	few	CASSSPPAFF